This TCR beta chain came from a study of vaccination and CD4 T cells after COVID-19. An Oncomine TCR Beta short-read assay was used to sequence the DNA from cultured CD4+ T cells. MiXCR was run by TCRdb on the PCR reads, yielding one entry per CDR3 protein. This table holds some 20,000 distinct CDR3 sequences, 48% found once. Treatment described: approximately 10-day PBMC culture with coronavirus spike peptide pools or control peptides (ViraFEST assay). Roughly 2.2 million PBMCs went into each well for culture with 10 IU/ml IL-2 and around 9.6 ug/ml peptide pools. Turning to this clonotype: Its antigen is not identified.

V lost 0 bases to trimming and J lost 9 bases, with 17 bases between them. The CDR3 is made up of 14 amino acids. Germline V gives CDR1 DFQATT, CDR2 SNEGSKA (reference sequence). The rearrangement links TRBV20-1 to TRBJ2-5; TRBD2 might be the D (6 bases). The starting material was CD4+ T cells from blood, cultured in vitro, obtained after SARS-CoV-2 vaccination. The sequence was collected from a human donor who had recovered from COVID-19. The CDR3 spells CSARDWRDLRAQYF. In DNA form, the CDR3 reads TGCAGTGCTAGAGATTGGCGGGACCTCCGGGCCCAGTACTTC.